This record looks at one TCR beta chain sequence and its context. Expressed TCRB transcripts were sequenced after all isolated RNA was converted to cDNA. Here immunoSEQ multiplex PCR was the method, and the copy in TCRdb shows in-frame clones only, minus some. The profile covers more than 300,000 clones, with 10% to 15% appearing a single time and about 0.018% taken by the ten largest. The CDR3 consists of 15 residues. The V end lost 4 bases, the J end lost 4 bases, and 17 bases lay between the germline ends. Germline-derived CDR1 and CDR2 are SGDLS and YYNGEE. The data originate from a study of beta chain features in type 1 diabetes. Study context: Analysis included over 100,000,000 sorted cells drawn from all samples.

The sequenced material came from naive CD4+ T cells from blood. The V call is TRBV9, the J call TRBJ2-5, with D tentatively TRBD2 (5 bases). The origin of this receptor is a man aged 18 to 29 in good health. The CDR3 nucleotides read TGTGCCAGCAGCCTAGGACTGATACGAGGAGAGACCCAGTACTTC. Translated: CASSLGLIRGETQYF.